This entry lists 28 T cell receptor beta chains sequenced from one sample in a study of blood T cells in healthy people across ages. Combining a sample-barcoded 5' primer with a J-beta primer mix, a second PCR ran for 7 to 11 cycles. TCRdb recomputed calls from the 5' RACE reads with MiXCR, one row per CDR3 protein. This table holds 650,000 to 1,000,000 distinct CDR3 sequences, about 34% found once. Sequenced sample: blood. Every receptor here comes from a man aged 18 to 30 in good health.

The rearrangement uses TRBV12-3 or TRBV12-4 and TRBJ1-4; D is perhaps TRBD1 (6 bases). Trimming shortened V by 3 bases and J by 6 bases, and 14 bases separated the two germline ends. There are 15 residues in the CDR3. For the CDR3, the DNA is TGTGCCAGCAGTTTCGTACAGGGTTTCTATGAAAAACTGTTTTTT. Its translation: CASSFVQGFYEKLFF.

Ten or more counts support this clonotype. J is TRBJ1-4 and V is TRBV4-2; D is unclear. Germline V gene data show CDR1 as LGHNA and CDR2 as YNFKEQ. This CDR3 spans 17 amino acids. With 3 bases removed from V and 8 bases from J, the gap between germline ends came to 22 bases. CDR3 nucleotide sequence: TGTGCCAGCAGCCAGGGTCCTACGAGACAAAGTCGGGAAAAACTGTTTTTT. It specifies CASSQGPTRQSREKLFF.

V usage is TRBV25-1 and J usage is TRBJ1-1, with D uncertain. V lost 4 bases and J lost 3, with 6 bases in between. The CDR3 is 12 amino acids. Germline CDR1 MGHDK, CDR2 SYGVNS. CDR3 loop: CASSALHTEAFF. The CDR3 DNA reads as TGTGCCAGCAGTGCGCTTCACACTGAAGCTTTCTTT.

This chain joins TRBV20-1 and TRBJ1-1; TRBD1 matches 8 bases. This CDR3 comprises 13 residues. The germline V gene encodes CDR1 DFQATT and CDR2 SNEGSKA (reference sequence). V was clipped by 4 bases and J by 2 bases; unmatched bases: 3. The CDR3 reads CSAIRGQNTEAFF. CDR3 in DNA: TGCAGTGCTATCAGGGGGCAAAACACTGAAGCTTTCTTT.

V gene TRBV7-6 combines with J gene TRBJ1-4, with D perhaps TRBD1 (5 bases). The germline V gene encodes CDR1 SGHVS and CDR2 FNYEAQ. The V and J ends lost 1 base and 10 bases respectively, with 19 bases between them. This CDR3 is built from 16 residues. For the CDR3, the DNA is TGTGCCAGCAGCTTAGAAGGGACCGGGGGTCTTGGAAAACTGTTTTTT. This encodes CASSLEGTGGLGKLFF.

The chain combines TRBV29-1 with TRBJ1-1; D is undetermined. CDR3 size: 12 residues. From germline, CDR1 is SQVTM and CDR2 ANQGSEA. Trimming shortened V by 5 bases and J by 3 bases, and 10 bases separated the two germline ends. CDR3 sequence (DNA): TGCAGCGTTTCGGGTCTCTACACTGAAGCTTTCTTT. Amino acid sequence: CSVSGLYTEAFF.

The genes are TRBV4-1 and TRBJ2-1; no clear D. CDR3 length: 16 residues. Trimming stripped 0 bases from V and 0 bases from J, with 9 bases between. CDR1 MGHRA and CDR2 YSYEKL come from the germline V gene. CDR3 in amino acids: CASSQDRPGSYNEQFF. CDR3 DNA sequence: TGCGCCAGCAGCCAAGATCGGCCAGGCTCCTACAATGAGCAGTTCTTC.

In this sample, this clonotype turned up a few times. The genes are TRBV20-1 and TRBJ1-5; D is ambiguous. Germline V lookup: CDR1 DFQATT, CDR2 SNEGSKA (reference sequence). The V and J ends lost 3 bases and 6 bases respectively, with 15 bases between them. The CDR3 covers 14 residues. This chain's CDR3 is CSASGPPGGQPQHF. As DNA, the CDR3 is TGCAGTGCTAGTGGTCCCCCTGGTGGTCAGCCCCAGCATTTT.

In this sample, this clonotype turned up many times. The chain has TRBV7-9 and TRBJ1-2; possibly TRBD1 for D (6 bases). Germline assignment: CDR1 SEHNR and CDR2 FQNEAQ (reference sequence). V shed 1 base and J shed 4 bases, with 7 bases lying between them. The CDR3 length is 13 residues. The DNA for the CDR3 is TGTGCCAGCAGCTTAGGACAGGTCTATGGCTACACCTTC. Amino acids: CASSLGQVYGYTF.

In this sample, this clonotype turned up many times. This chain connects TRBV20-1 to TRBJ2-5, with D hard to call. The germline V gene has CDR1 DFQATT and CDR2 SNEGSKA (reference sequence). V was clipped by 4 bases and J by 2 bases, with 17 bases between them. The CDR3 spans 15 residues. The DNA of the CDR3 is TGCAGTGCTATGCGTTTTAAATCAGATCAAGAGACCCAGTACTTC. It translates to CSAMRFKSDQETQYF.

This clonotype has a count of ten or more. The gene calls are TRBV12-3 or TRBV12-4 and TRBJ1-2; maybe TRBD1 (6 bases). V gave up 10 bases and J gave up 5 bases, with 26 bases separating them. The CDR3 length is 16 residues. The CDR3 loop is CATRGWNREARYGYTF. The CDR3 region has the DNA TGTGCCACACGTGGATGGAACAGGGAGGCAAGATATGGCTACACCTTC.

This clonotype was seen only a few times. The V and J genes are TRBV7-9 and TRBJ2-1; either TRBD1 or TRBD2 may supply D (5 bases each). The CDR3 sequence is 13 residues long. CDR1 and CDR2 from the germline V gene are SEHNR and FQNEAQ (reference sequence). Trimming pared 0 bases from V and 9 bases from J, leaving 9 bases between. The DNA for the CDR3 is TGTGCCAGCAGCTTAGCCCCTGGGGGTGAGCAGTTCTTC. Protein: CASSLAPGGEQFF.

V usage is TRBV20-1 and J usage is TRBJ1-2; 8 bases line up with TRBD1. Trimming cost V 0 bases and J 7 bases; bases outside gene matches: 4. CDR1 is DFQATT, CDR2 SNEGSKA, per germline (reference sequence). This CDR3 is 13 amino acids long. CDR3 bases: TGCAGTGCTAGAGAGACAGGGGTTGGTGGCTACACCTTC. Protein: CSARETGVGGYTF.

The gene calls are TRBV14 and TRBJ2-5, with a tentative D call TRBD1 (6 bases). Germline lookup yields CDR1 SGHDN and CDR2 FVKESK. CDR3 length: 13 residues. V lost 1 base and J 11 bases, leaving 14 bases between the germline ends. The CDR3 region is CASSQGQGNEQYF. In DNA form, the CDR3 reads TGTGCCAGCAGCCAAGGTCAGGGGAATGAGCAGTACTTC.

The V call is TRBV10-3, the J call TRBJ1-2; 8 nucleotides align to TRBD1. This CDR3 is 12 amino acids long. V shed 0 bases and J 12 bases; nucleotides not matched to a gene: 3. The germline V gene has CDR1 ENHRY and CDR2 SYGVKD. The CDR3: CAISESGTGDTF. In DNA form, the CDR3 reads TGTGCCATCAGTGAGTCCGGGACAGGCGACACCTTC.

The chain couples TRBV2 to TRBJ2-1, with TRBD1 matching 8 bases. With V trimmed by 5 bases and J by 8 bases, 20 bases remained unmatched. Germline-derived CDR1 and CDR2 are SNHLY and FYNNEI. CDR3 length: 18 amino acids. The CDR3 sequence is CASSPGPLDRGNKDEQFF. The DNA for the CDR3 is TGTGCCAGCAGTCCCGGACCACTCGACAGGGGAAACAAAGATGAGCAGTTCTTC.

Turning to this clonotype: At one of its ends the junction is not consistent with the germline gene, which may arise from a read error. The chain employs TRBV12-3 or TRBV12-4 and TRBJ1-6; 7 positions agree with TRBD1. This CDR3 contains 15 residues. CDR3 loop: CVSSLWTGRRSPLHF. In nucleotides, the CDR3 is TGTGTCAGCAGTTTATGGACAGGAAGGAGATCACCCCTCCACTTT.

This clonotype was detected only a few times. The chain links TRBV5-1 to TRBJ1-2; weak D call: TRBD1 (6 bases). Trimming cost V 7 bases and J 3 bases, with 16 bases left between them. CDR3 length equals 14 residues. The germline gives CDR1 SGHRS, CDR2 YFSETQ. CDR3 sequence reads: CASGQYYEDYGYTF. As DNA, the CDR3 is TGCGCCAGCGGACAGTATTATGAGGACTATGGCTACACCTTC.

In this sample, this clonotype turned up once. A much larger clone is a single base away; this may be a read error. V and J are TRBV12-3 or TRBV12-4 and TRBJ2-1; D gene uncertain. The end of the DNA is better explained by TRBJ2-7, so the J call may be wrong. The CDR3 has 15 amino acids. The CDR3 spells CASNSDSSSYNEQYF. CDR3 DNA sequence: TGTGCCAGCAACTCAGACTCGAGCTCCTACAATGAGCAGTACTTC.

The V gene is TRBV6-2 or TRBV6-3, the J gene TRBJ2-7, with D possibly matching TRBD1 (6 bases). The CDR3 extends over 15 amino acids. V was pared by 10 bases and J by 0 bases, with 19 bases between. CDR1 is MNHEY, CDR2 SVGEGT, per germline. The CDR3 loop is CATLVVAGASYEQYF. The CDR3 bases are TGTGCCACTCTGGTTGTCGCAGGGGCCTCCTACGAGCAGTACTTC.

This chain connects TRBV5-1 to TRBJ2-3, with 7 bases that match TRBD2. This CDR3 has 17 residues. Germline CDR1 reads SGHRS; CDR2 reads YFSETQ. The junction had 13 bases not matched to a gene; V was cut back by 1 base and J by 5 bases. This chain's CDR3 is CASSLNPGRAAQDTQYF. In nucleotides, the CDR3 is TGCGCCAGCAGCTTGAACCCAGGGAGGGCGGCACAAGATACGCAGTATTTT.

Concerning this clonotype: One base away lies a much larger clone, so this may be a sequencing read error. V and J are TRBV7-7 and TRBJ2-3; TRBD2 agrees at 9 bases. The CDR3 spans 16 residues. J was trimmed by 0 bases and V by 4 bases; bases with no gene match: 5. Germline CDR1 is SSHAT and CDR2 is FNYEAQ (reference sequence). CDR3 nucleotides: TGTGCCAGCAGCTCGGTACTAGCGGGTAGCACAGATACGCAGTATTTT. Its protein product is CASSSVLAGSTDTQYF.

There are many counts of this clonotype. The gene calls are TRBV4-1 and TRBJ1-6, with no clear D. The CDR3 contains 17 residues. Germline loops: CDR1 MGHRA, CDR2 YSYEKL. V shed 6 bases and J shed 6 bases, with 21 bases lying between them. The CDR3 DNA reads TGCGCCAGCAGTCCCGGGCCCGACGTTCTCCCTAATTCACCCCTCCACTTT. This encodes CASSPGPDVLPNSPLHF.

A single count supports this clonotype. The rearrangement uses TRBV12-3 or TRBV12-4 and TRBJ1-2; D not resolved. The V gene lost 3 bases and the J gene lost 8 bases, with 10 bases spanning the gap. This CDR3 spans 12 amino acids. This CDR3 reads CASSLNSEGYTF. The CDR3 DNA follows: TGTGCCAGCAGTTTGAACAGCGAGGGCTACACCTTC.

The chain couples TRBV7-2 to TRBJ1-4; 9 bases line up with TRBD1. This CDR3 is built from 15 residues. Trimming took 8 bases from V and 7 from J; bases not matched to a gene: 11. CDR1 and CDR2 from the germline V gene are SGHTA and FQGNSA. As DNA, the CDR3 is TGTGCCAGCTCAGCTTCGGACAGGGGCGTTGAAAAACTGTTTTTT. Protein: CASSASDRGVEKLFF.

This clonotype was seen at least ten times. A single base separates this from a much larger clone, so it may be a read error. The V gene is TRBV7-9, the J gene TRBJ1-1; unclear D gene. CDR1 SEHNR and CDR2 FQNEAQ come from the germline V gene (reference sequence). The CDR3 extends over 14 amino acids. The germline V and J ends were trimmed by 5 bases and 3 bases, with 13 bases remaining between them. DNA of the CDR3: TGTGCCAGCAGCGCCATTGACTGGGACACTGAAGCTTTCTTT. It is translated as CASSAIDWDTEAFF.

This clonotype was recorded only once. The junction departs from germline at one end; a sequencing error may be responsible. The chain combines TRBV10-3 with TRBJ1-2; tentatively, D is TRBD1 (5 bases). This CDR3 is 14 amino acids long. CDR1 and CDR2 from the germline V gene are ENHRY and SYGVKD. The CDR3 loop reads CAISDGPGNRGYIF. The CDR3 DNA sequence: TGTGCCATCAGTGATGGGCCAGGGAATCGTGGCTACATCTTC.

This clonotype was observed a handful of times. The V gene is TRBV21-1, the J gene TRBJ2-7; the table's D call TRBD1 went unverified against the DNA. TRBV21-1 counts as a pseudogene. This CDR3 is built from 18 residues. The CDR3 loop reads CASSKPTPGQGGTYEQYF. As DNA, the CDR3 is TGTGCCAGCAGCAAGCCTACCCCTGGACAGGGTGGAACCTACGAGCAGTACTTC.